This T cell receptor beta chain emerged from a study of blood T cell repertoires in COVID-19. Study summary: From T cells, B-cell-depleted T cells, or PBMCs came the material, which was cDNA or gDNA.

Germline loops: CDR1 SGHNT, CDR2 YENEEA. CDR3 size: 15 residues. V was cut by 1 base and J by 6 bases, with 12 bases left in between. The method was immunoSEQ multiplex PCR; TCRdb's version includes in-frame clones alone and lacks a portion of them. The data hold about 59,000 clones, with around 81% observed a single time. The clonotype originates from a man aged 60 to 75 with acute or convalescent COVID-19. The chain joins TRBV11-3 to TRBJ2-2; tentatively, D is TRBD1 (5 bases). Sequencing was carried out using peripheral blood. The DNA of the CDR3 is TGTGCCAGCAGCTTAGGGTCCAGGGATGCCGGGGAGCTGTTTTTT. Translated: CASSLGSRDAGELFF.